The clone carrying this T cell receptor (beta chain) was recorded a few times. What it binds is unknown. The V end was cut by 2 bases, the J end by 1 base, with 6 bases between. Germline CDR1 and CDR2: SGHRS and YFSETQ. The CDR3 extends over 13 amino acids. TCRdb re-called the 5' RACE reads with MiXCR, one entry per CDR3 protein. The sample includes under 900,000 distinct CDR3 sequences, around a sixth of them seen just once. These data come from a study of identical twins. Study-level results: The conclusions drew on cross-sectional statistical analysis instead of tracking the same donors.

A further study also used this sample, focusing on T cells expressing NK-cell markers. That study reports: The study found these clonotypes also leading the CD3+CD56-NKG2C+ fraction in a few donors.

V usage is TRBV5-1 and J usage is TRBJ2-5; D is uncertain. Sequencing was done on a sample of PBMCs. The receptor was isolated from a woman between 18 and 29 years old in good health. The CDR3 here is CASSFRTQETQYF. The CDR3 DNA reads TGCGCCAGCAGCTTCAGGACCCAAGAGACCCAGTACTTC.